This T cell receptor (beta chain) comes out of a study of molecular identifiers for immune sequencing clone quantification. Whole-study context: Replicate RNA from roughly 21,000 or 96,000 naive CD8 T cells formed five aliquots; four were sequenced.

This CDR3 comprises 14 residues. Germline V gene sequence: CDR1 SGHAT, CDR2 FQNNGV. This clonotype was seen only once. The antigen remains undetermined. A read error may account for a junction end that differs from germline. One entry per CDR3 protein, called by TCRdb with MiXCR from the PCR reads. The repertoire holds 400,000 to 600,000 distinct CDR3 sequences, around 23% seen once, with approximately 0.76% in the top ten. The study's findings and limits: Jurkat TCR RNA from one cell was spiked into about 1 million naive cells, and it was reportedly detectable there.

This chain uses TRBV11-2 with TRBJ2-3; tentative D call: TRBD2 (6 bases). Sequenced input: naive CD8+ T cells from blood, with Jurkat cell RNA spiked in. Regarding subset: FACS-sorted CD8+CD4-CCR7+CD45RA+ naive T cells. The receptor was derived from a human donor in good health. Some libraries in this study had Jurkat cell RNA spiked in. CDR3 coding DNA: TGTGTCAGCAGCTCCGCGGGACCTCCAGATACGCAGTATTTT. Encoded protein: CVSSSAGPPDTQYF. Full variable domain (missing parts from reference TRBV11-2 and TRBJ2-3): EAGVAQSPRYKIIEKRQSVAFWCNPISGHATLYWYQQILGQGPKLLIQFQNNGVVDDSQLPKDRFSAERLKGVDSTLKIQPAKLEDSAVYLCVSSSAGPPDTQYFGPGTRLTVL.